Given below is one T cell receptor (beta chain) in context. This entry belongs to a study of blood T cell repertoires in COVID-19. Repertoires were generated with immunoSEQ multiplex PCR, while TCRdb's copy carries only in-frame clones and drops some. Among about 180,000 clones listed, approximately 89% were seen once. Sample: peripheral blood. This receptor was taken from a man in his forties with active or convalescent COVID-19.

The CDR3 spells CASRLDPGQGAKVDTQYF. CDR3 DNA sequence: TGTGCCAGCCGCCTTGACCCGGGACAGGGGGCGAAAGTAGATACGCAGTATTTT. The V and J genes are TRBV2 and TRBJ2-3, with 12 positions matching TRBD1. This CDR3 has 18 residues. With V trimmed by 8 bases and J by 5 bases, 17 bases remained unmatched. CDR1 and CDR2 (germline): SNHLY, FYNNEI.